The subject of this entry is one TCR beta chain. Its specificity is not known. Other DNA sequences in this sample translate to the same CDR3. The record originates from a study of cytomegalovirus exposure and HLA in healthy donors. Both 60 Vbeta primers and 13 Jbeta primers went into the PCR. Clones were read by immunoSEQ multiplex PCR, and TCRdb kept only the in-frame ones, dropping some. The sample holds 150,000 to 200,000 clones; roughly three quarters are singletons and the top ten take about 2.3%. CDR1 is SGHTA, CDR2 FQGNSA, per germline. Trimming removed 1 base from V and 5 bases from J; junction bases left unmatched: 4. CDR3 length: 16 residues. Study-level results: Reportedly, cytomegalovirus status was diagnosed with high sensitivity and specificity. The authors enumerated 150 to 200 TCR beta chains as linked to cytomegalovirus.

The chain uses TRBV7-2 and TRBJ2-7; 14 bases match TRBD2. Sequenced: PBMCs. This sequence was found in a woman aged 45-59 years in good health and CMV-seronegative. The CDR3, as DNA: TGTGCCAGCAGCTTAGGACTAGCGGGGGGGCGGGACGAGCAGTACTTC. Amino acids: CASSLGLAGGRDEQYF. Full variable domain (rest looked up from reference TRBV7-2 and TRBJ2-7): GAGVSQSPSNKVTEKGKDVELRCDPISGHTALYWYRQSLGQGLEFLIYFQGNSAPDKSGLPSDRFSAERTGGSVSTLTIQRTQQEDSAVYLCASSLGLAGGRDEQYFGPGTRLTVT.